Listed below are T cell receptor beta chains from one sample, sequenced in a study of shared clonotypes between healthy human individuals. Sequencing was performed with immunoSEQ multiplex PCR; in TCRdb, only in-frame clones are kept and a portion is missing. The sample has over 950,000 clones, roughly 77% seen once. The sequenced sample was memory CD4+ T cells from PBMCs. These receptors all stem from a man between 18 and 35 years old in good health. Some clones in this sample may be carry-over from other donors' samples. CDR3s include the opening cysteine and the closing phenylalanine or tryptophan. The D gene is left open where the match is weak. Expanded clones get a size class; other rows say once, few or many, or leave the size out.

CDR3: CASSQGVRGKGQRGEQFF
DNA: TGCGCCAGCAGCCAAGGGGTCAGGGGTAAGGGACAACGGGGTGAGCAGTTCTTC
size: .
V: TRBV4-1
D: .
J: TRBJ2-1

CDR3: CATSRAGLSSYNEQFF
DNA: TGTGCCACCAGCAGAGCCGGGTTAAGCTCCTACAATGAGCAGTTCTTC
size: .
V: TRBV15
D: .
J: TRBJ2-1

CDR3: CASSEIRSGANVLTF
DNA: TGTGCCAGCAGTGAAATCCGGTCTGGGGCCAACGTCCTGACTTTC
size: .
V: TRBV2
D: .
J: TRBJ2-6

CDR3: CASRRTGRIYGYTF
DNA: TGTGCCAGCAGGCGGACAGGGCGCATTTATGGCTACACCTTC
size: .
V: TRBV28
D: TRBD1
J: TRBJ1-2

CDR3: CASSHLFGGNTEAFF
DNA: TGTGCCAGCAGCCACCTTTTCGGGGGGAACACTGAAGCTTTCTTT
size: few
V: TRBV4-2
D: .
J: TRBJ1-1

CDR3: CATRDRAHEQYF
DNA: TGTGCCACCCGGGACAGGGCACACGAGCAGTACTTC
size: .
V: TRBV2
D: TRBD1
J: TRBJ2-7

CDR3: CASSISGTVYNEQFF
DNA: TGTGCCAGTAGTATTTCAGGGACAGTCTACAATGAGCAGTTCTTC
size: few
V: TRBV19
D: TRBD1
J: TRBJ2-1

CDR3: CASAAGPKEGNEQFF
DNA: TGTGCCAGCGCAGCTGGACCGAAGGAGGGCAATGAGCAGTTCTTC
size: .
V: TRBV9
D: .
J: TRBJ2-1

CDR3: CASSLGLSRAGGQTGELFF
DNA: TGTGCCAGCAGCTTAGGCTTGTCGAGAGCGGGAGGGCAGACCGGGGAGCTGTTTTTT
size: .
V: TRBV11-1
D: TRBD2
J: TRBJ2-2

CDR3: CASSIQTSSYNEQFF
DNA: TGTGCCAGTAGTATACAAACCAGCTCCTACAATGAGCAGTTCTTC
size: once
V: TRBV19
D: .
J: TRBJ2-1

CDR3: CASQDGTGNEQYF
DNA: TGCGCCAGCCAGGACGGGACAGGGAACGAGCAGTACTTC
size: .
V: TRBV5-1
D: TRBD1
J: TRBJ2-7

CDR3: CASRTGGIQPQHF
DNA: TGTGCCAGTCGCACAGGGGGGATTCAGCCCCAGCATTTT
size: many
V: TRBV19
D: TRBD1
J: TRBJ1-5

CDR3: CAWSLRRQYSYNEQFF
DNA: TGTGCCTGGAGTCTGCGGCGACAGTACTCCTACAATGAGCAGTTCTTC
size: .
V: TRBV30
D: .
J: TRBJ2-1

CDR3: CASSEEIRSYF
DNA: TGTGCCAGCAGTGAAGAAATACGTTCGTACTTC
size: .
V: TRBV6-1
D: .
J: TRBJ2-7

CDR3: CASSQVGNEQFF
DNA: TGCGCCAGCAGCCAAGTTGGGAATGAGCAGTTCTTC
size: .
V: TRBV4-1
D: .
J: TRBJ2-1

CDR3: CASRANRLAKYF
DNA: TGTGCCAGCAGAGCCAATCGTCTAGCAAAGTACTTC
size: .
V: TRBV2
D: .
J: TRBJ2-7

CDR3: CASSLAGTGVGGYTF
DNA: TGTGCCAGCAGCTTGGCGGGGACAGGGGTGGGAGGCTACACCTTC
size: .
V: TRBV5-4
D: TRBD1
J: TRBJ1-2

CDR3: CASSFRDRGRGEKLFF
DNA: TGCGCCAGCAGCTTTCGGGACAGGGGGCGAGGTGAAAAACTGTTTTTT
size: .
V: TRBV5-1
D: TRBD1
J: TRBJ1-4

CDR3: CASSYSRQGGYEQYF
DNA: TGTGCCAGCAGTTACTCGCGGCAGGGTGGCTACGAGCAGTACTTC
size: once
V: TRBV6-5
D: .
J: TRBJ2-7

CDR3: CASSLGRNSGNTIYF
DNA: TGTGCCAGCAGCTTAGGCAGAAACTCTGGAAACACCATATATTTT
size: once
V: TRBV7-9
D: .
J: TRBJ1-3

CDR3: CASSEFQLGEQYF
DNA: TGTGCCAGCAGTGAATTTCAGTTGGGCGAGCAGTACTTC
size: many
V: TRBV2
D: .
J: TRBJ2-7

CDR3: CASSIALTYEQYF
DNA: TGTGCCAGTAGTATAGCCCTTACCTACGAGCAGTACTTC
size: .
V: TRBV19
D: .
J: TRBJ2-7

CDR3: CSAPTPREQYF
DNA: TGCAGTGCCCCGACCCCGAGAGAGCAGTACTTC
size: once
V: TRBV20-1
D: .
J: TRBJ2-7

CDR3: CASSSGRVTEAFF
DNA: TGTGCCAGTAGTTCCGGGAGAGTCACTGAAGCTTTCTTT
size: .
V: TRBV19
D: .
J: TRBJ1-1

CDR3: CASNSLKDGELFF
DNA: TGTGCCAGCAACTCCCTGAAGGACGGGGAGCTGTTTTTT
size: .
V: TRBV14
D: .
J: TRBJ2-2

CDR3: CASSPAYTEEKLFF
DNA: TGTGCCAGCTCACCAGCGTATACGGAGGAAAAACTGTTTTTT
size: .
V: TRBV18
D: .
J: TRBJ1-4

CDR3: CSVDTASNEKLFF
DNA: TGCAGCGTTGACACAGCGTCAAATGAAAAACTGTTTTTT
size: few
V: TRBV29-1
D: .
J: TRBJ1-4

CDR3: CASSLVGSSGANVLTF
DNA: TGTGCCAGCAGCTTAGTGGGGAGCTCTGGGGCCAACGTCCTGACTTTC
size: many
V: TRBV7-6
D: .
J: TRBJ2-6

CDR3: CASLMTGANQPQHF
DNA: TGTGCCAGTTTAATGACAGGGGCCAATCAGCCCCAGCATTTT
size: .
V: TRBV19
D: TRBD1
J: TRBJ1-5

CDR3: CASSLATGDAPYGYTF
DNA: TGTGCCAGCAGCTTGGCGACAGGGGATGCTCCCTATGGCTACACCTTC
size: .
V: TRBV7-9
D: TRBD1
J: TRBJ1-2

CDR3: CASSLLRHAEPQDEQYF
DNA: TGTGCCAGCAGCTTGTTGCGTCACGCGGAGCCCCAGGACGAGCAGTACTTC
size: .
V: TRBV5-6
D: .
J: TRBJ2-7

CDR3: CAISESGGRREQYF
DNA: TGTGCCATCAGTGAGTCCGGCGGGAGACGCGAGCAGTACTTC
size: many
V: TRBV10-3
D: TRBD2
J: TRBJ2-7

CDR3: CASSYDEKLFF
DNA: TGTGCCAGCAGCTATGATGAAAAACTGTTTTTT
size: many
V: TRBV7-2
D: .
J: TRBJ1-4

CDR3: CASSLGLAGVSETQYF
DNA: TGTGCCAGCAGTTTGGGGCTAGCGGGAGTGTCAGAGACCCAGTACTTC
size: .
V: TRBV28
D: TRBD2
J: TRBJ2-5

CDR3: CASSFGSGSSDTQYF
DNA: TGTGCCAGCAGTTTTGGTAGCGGGAGTTCAGATACGCAGTATTTT
size: .
V: TRBV28
D: TRBD2
J: TRBJ2-3

CDR3: CASSRDSYNEQFF
DNA: TGTGCCAGCAGTCGAGACAGTTACAATGAGCAGTTCTTC
size: once
V: TRBV6-5
D: .
J: TRBJ2-1

CDR3: CASSPDRGYNEKLFF
DNA: TGTGCCAGCAGTCCAGACAGGGGGTATAATGAAAAACTGTTTTTT
size: .
V: TRBV28
D: TRBD1
J: TRBJ1-4

CDR3: CASSLGVRETQYF
DNA: TGTGCCAGCAGCCTAGGGGTTAGAGAGACCCAGTACTTC
size: .
V: TRBV11-1
D: .
J: TRBJ2-5

CDR3: CASSGDSRNYGYTF
DNA: TGTGCCAGCAGCGGGGACAGCAGGAACTATGGCTACACCTTC
size: .
V: TRBV7-2
D: TRBD1
J: TRBJ1-2

CDR3: CASSTREKTGELFF
DNA: TGTGCCAGTAGTACGCGGGAGAAAACCGGGGAGCTGTTTTTT
size: .
V: TRBV19
D: TRBD2
J: TRBJ2-2

CDR3: CASSYSGQGNNEQFF
DNA: TGTGCCAGCAGTTACTCGGGACAGGGAAACAATGAGCAGTTCTTC
size: .
V: TRBV6-5
D: TRBD1
J: TRBJ2-1

CDR3: CASSVSGTSYEQYF
DNA: TGTGCCAGCAGCGTATCCGGGACTAGCTACGAGCAGTACTTC
size: few
V: TRBV9
D: TRBD2
J: TRBJ2-7

CDR3: CALSLQGAGGYTF
DNA: TGTGCCTTGAGCCTACAGGGGGCTGGGGGCTACACCTTC
size: .
V: TRBV30
D: TRBD1
J: TRBJ1-2

CDR3: CASSEGRAEGYNEQFF
DNA: TGCGCCAGCAGCGAGGGACGGGCTGAGGGCTACAATGAGCAGTTCTTC
size: .
V: TRBV5-1
D: .
J: TRBJ2-1

CDR3: CASSKGASPREGEQFF
DNA: TGTGCCAGCAGCAAAGGCGCTAGCCCTAGGGAGGGTGAGCAGTTCTTC
size: .
V: TRBV21-1
D: .
J: TRBJ2-1

CDR3: CASSSTRAAGGYTF
DNA: TGTGCCAGCAGTTCGACCCGGGCCGCGGGGGGCTACACCTTC
size: .
V: TRBV28
D: .
J: TRBJ1-2

CDR3: CASRRTSGSSYNEQFF
DNA: TGTGCCAGCAGACGGACTAGCGGGAGCTCCTACAATGAGCAGTTCTTC
size: .
V: TRBV11-2
D: TRBD2
J: TRBJ2-1

CDR3: CASRVAGVRYEQYF
DNA: TGTGCCAGCAGGGTAGCGGGAGTGAGGTACGAGCAGTACTTC
size: .
V: TRBV28
D: TRBD2
J: TRBJ2-7

CDR3: CASSLNPLIYNEQFF
DNA: TGTGCCAGCAGCTTAAATCCACTAATCTACAATGAGCAGTTCTTC
size: .
V: TRBV7-3
D: .
J: TRBJ2-1

CDR3: CASRGWDRDTDQPQHF
DNA: TGTGCCAGCAGGGGCTGGGACAGGGATACGGACCAGCCCCAGCATTTT
size: few
V: TRBV19
D: TRBD1
J: TRBJ1-5

CDR3: CASSLEQGHGYTF
DNA: TGTGCCAGCAGCTTGGAACAGGGTCATGGCTACACCTTC
size: .
V: TRBV5-6
D: .
J: TRBJ1-2

CDR3: CASSRPGGNTEAFF
DNA: TGTGCCAGTAGCCGGCCTGGGGGGAACACTGAAGCTTTCTTT
size: .
V: TRBV19
D: .
J: TRBJ1-1

CDR3: CATSRERRAAGAYNEQFF
DNA: TGTGCCACCAGCAGAGAACGGCGTGCTGCGGGGGCCTACAATGAGCAGTTCTTC
size: .
V: TRBV15
D: TRBD2
J: TRBJ2-1

CDR3: CASSPPLGLAGYPYNEQFF
DNA: TGTGCCAGCAGTCCCCCTTTGGGGCTAGCGGGATACCCCTACAATGAGCAGTTCTTC
size: once
V: TRBV28
D: TRBD2
J: TRBJ2-1